The 7 T cell receptor beta chains reported below all come from one sample, sequenced in a study of T cell repertoires in ileal Crohn's disease. Libraries were prepared by immunoSEQ multiplex PCR; TCRdb keeps only in-frame clonotypes and omits some of them. The data hold approximately 30,000 clones, with about 80% observed a single time. Sequencing used ileal tissue. These receptors all come from an adult with Crohn's disease.

This chain joins TRBV5-8 and TRBJ2-1; a weak D match, TRBD2 (6 bases). Germline V gene lookup returns CDR1 SGHTS and CDR2 YDEGEE. V lost 1 base and J lost 4, with 9 bases in between. This CDR3 is built from 14 residues. CDR3 loop: CASSLILAYNEQFF. CDR3 sequence (DNA): TGTGCCAGCAGCTTGATACTAGCTTACAATGAGCAGTTCTTC.

V and J are TRBV2 and TRBJ2-1; tentatively, D is TRBD2 (7 bases). V was shortened by 0 bases and J by 9 bases, with 15 bases between the two germline ends. The V gene's germline CDR1 is SNHLY and CDR2 FYNNEI. The CDR3 length is 15 residues. The CDR3 DNA is TGTGCCAGCAGTGAAGCGGGAGGGGGGGTGGTTGAGCAGTTCTTC. Its protein is CASSEAGGGVVEQFF.

The V call is TRBV9, the J call TRBJ1-3; TRBD1 is a possible D gene (6 bases). The CDR3 runs to 19 residues. Per the germline V gene, CDR1 is SGDLS and CDR2 is YYNGEE. V was cut by 2 bases and J by 1 base, with 22 bases left in between. The CDR3 is CASSVAGGQPPESGNTIYF. DNA of the CDR3: TGTGCCAGCAGCGTGGCCGGGGGGCAGCCGCCCGAATCTGGAAACACCATATATTTT.

This clone has just a few counts. V gene TRBV20-1 combines with J gene TRBJ1-1; D might be TRBD1 (5 bases). Germline loops: CDR1 DFQATT, CDR2 SNEGSKA (reference sequence). CDR3 length equals 11 residues. Trimming left V 3 bases short and J 6 bases short, with 8 bases between. The CDR3: CSARTEAEAFF. The DNA for the CDR3 is TGCAGTGCTAGGACAGAGGCTGAAGCTTTCTTT.

The rearrangement links TRBV13 to TRBJ2-2; D not certain. V lost 6 bases and J 2 bases, leaving 7 bases between the germline ends. Per germline, CDR1 PRHDT and CDR2 FYEKMQ (reference sequence). This CDR3 spans 13 amino acids. The CDR3 sequence is CASSRRNTGELFF. The DNA of the CDR3 is TGTGCCAGCAGTAGGAGAAACACCGGGGAGCTGTTTTTT. The full variable domain, completed using reference TRBV13 and TRBJ2-2, is AAGVIQSPRHLIKEKRETATLKCYPIPRHDTVYWYQQGPGQDPQFLISFYEKMQSDKGSIPDRFSAQQFSDYHSELNMSSLELGDSALYFCASSRRNTGELFFGEGSRLTVL.

About this clone itself: At one boundary the junction diverges from the germline segment, which might be a read error. J is TRBJ1-6 and V is TRBV2; D gene unclear. The CDR3 contains 16 residues. From germline, CDR1 is SNHLY and CDR2 FYNNEI. CDR3: CASSDLRSSYNSPLHF. The DNA for the CDR3 is TGTGCCAGCAGTGACCTCCGAAGCTCCTATAATTCCCCCCTCCACTTT.

V is TRBV6-5 and J is TRBJ1-1; 8 bases line up with TRBD1. Germline loops: CDR1 MNHEY, CDR2 SVGAGI. Germline trimming cut 4 bases from V and 0 bases from J; bases unmatched to any gene: 4. The CDR3 extends over 15 amino acids. The CDR3 nucleotides are TGTGCCAGCAGTTTCAACAGGGGGATGAACACTGAAGCTTTCTTT. It specifies CASSFNRGMNTEAFF.